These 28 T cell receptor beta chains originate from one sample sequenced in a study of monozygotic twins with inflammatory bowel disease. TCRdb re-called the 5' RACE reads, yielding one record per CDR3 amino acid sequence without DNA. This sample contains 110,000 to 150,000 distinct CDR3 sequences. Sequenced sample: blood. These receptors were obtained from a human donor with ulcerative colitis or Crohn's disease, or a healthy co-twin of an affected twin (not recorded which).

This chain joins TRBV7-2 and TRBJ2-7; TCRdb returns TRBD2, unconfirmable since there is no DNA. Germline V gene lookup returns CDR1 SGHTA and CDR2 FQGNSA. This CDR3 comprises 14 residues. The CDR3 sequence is CASSNRDWLYEQYF.

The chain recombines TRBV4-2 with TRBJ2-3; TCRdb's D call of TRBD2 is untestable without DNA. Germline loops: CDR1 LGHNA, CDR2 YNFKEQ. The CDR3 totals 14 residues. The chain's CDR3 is CASSQERAGDTQYF.

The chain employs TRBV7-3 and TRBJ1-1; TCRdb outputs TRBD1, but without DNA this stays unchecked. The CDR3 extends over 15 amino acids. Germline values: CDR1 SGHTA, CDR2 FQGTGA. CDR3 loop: CASSPDRGRNTEAFF.

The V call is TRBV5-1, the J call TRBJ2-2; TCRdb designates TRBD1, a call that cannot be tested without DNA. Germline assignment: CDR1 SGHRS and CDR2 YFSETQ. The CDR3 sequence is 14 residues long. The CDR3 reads CASSLPQGPGELFF.

The CDR3 loop reads CASSLGQGVYEQYF. V usage is TRBV5-1 and J usage is TRBJ2-7; the TCRdb call, TRBD1, lacks DNA for checking. Germline values: CDR1 SGHRS, CDR2 YFSETQ. CDR3 length: 14 residues.

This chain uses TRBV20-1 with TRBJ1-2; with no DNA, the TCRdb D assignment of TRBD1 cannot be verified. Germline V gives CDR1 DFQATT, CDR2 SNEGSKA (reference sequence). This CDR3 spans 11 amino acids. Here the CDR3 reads CSARQEYGYTF.

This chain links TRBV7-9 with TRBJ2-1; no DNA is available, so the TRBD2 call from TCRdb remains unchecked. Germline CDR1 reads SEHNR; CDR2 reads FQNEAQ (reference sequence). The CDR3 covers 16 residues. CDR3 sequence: CASSARAGYSYNEQFF.

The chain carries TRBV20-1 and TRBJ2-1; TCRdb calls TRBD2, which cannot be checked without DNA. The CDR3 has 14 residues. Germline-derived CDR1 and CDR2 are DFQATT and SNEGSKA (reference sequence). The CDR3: CSASAREGTNEQFF.

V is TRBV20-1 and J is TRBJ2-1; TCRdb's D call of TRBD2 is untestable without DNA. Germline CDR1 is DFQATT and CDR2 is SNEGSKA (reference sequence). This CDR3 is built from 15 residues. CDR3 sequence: CSASPGLLSYNEQFF.

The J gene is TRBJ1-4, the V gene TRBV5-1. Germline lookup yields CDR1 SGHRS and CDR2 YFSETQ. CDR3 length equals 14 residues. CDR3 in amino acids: CASSSDSLNEKLFF.

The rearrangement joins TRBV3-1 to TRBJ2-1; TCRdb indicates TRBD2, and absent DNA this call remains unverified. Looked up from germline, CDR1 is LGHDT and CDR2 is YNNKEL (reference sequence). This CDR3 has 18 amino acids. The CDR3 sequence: CASSQAGSGRDKYNEQFF.

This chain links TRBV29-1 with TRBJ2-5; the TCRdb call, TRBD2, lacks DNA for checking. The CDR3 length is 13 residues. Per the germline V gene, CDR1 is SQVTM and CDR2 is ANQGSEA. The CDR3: CSAQEAPSETQYF.

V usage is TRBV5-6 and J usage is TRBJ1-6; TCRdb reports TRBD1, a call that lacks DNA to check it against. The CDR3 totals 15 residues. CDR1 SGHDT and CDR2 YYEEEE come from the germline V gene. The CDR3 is CASSLADRENSPLHF.

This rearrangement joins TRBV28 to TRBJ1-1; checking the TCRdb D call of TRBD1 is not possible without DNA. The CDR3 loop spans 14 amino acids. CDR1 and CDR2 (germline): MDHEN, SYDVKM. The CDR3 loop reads CASRVHGGATEAFF.

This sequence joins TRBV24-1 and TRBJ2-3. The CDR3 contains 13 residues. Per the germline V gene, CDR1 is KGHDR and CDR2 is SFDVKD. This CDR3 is CATSDPPWGTQYF.

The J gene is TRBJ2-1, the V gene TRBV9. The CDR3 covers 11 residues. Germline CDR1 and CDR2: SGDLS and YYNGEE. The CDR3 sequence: CASSVGPEQFF. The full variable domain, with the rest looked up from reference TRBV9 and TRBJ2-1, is DSGVTQTPKHLITATGQRVTLRCSPRSGDLSVYWYQQSLDQGLQFLIQYYNGEERAKGNILERFSAQQFPDLHSELNLSSLELGDSALYFCASSVGPEQFFGPGTRLTVL.

The CDR3 is CASTVMTAMNTEAFF. This sequence joins TRBV19 and TRBJ1-1; TCRdb's assignment of TRBD1 cannot be checked, as there is no DNA. CDR3 length equals 15 residues. Germline loops: CDR1 LNHDA, CDR2 SQIVND (reference sequence).

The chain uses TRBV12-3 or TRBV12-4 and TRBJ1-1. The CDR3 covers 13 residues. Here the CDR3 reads CASSLPGSTEAFF.

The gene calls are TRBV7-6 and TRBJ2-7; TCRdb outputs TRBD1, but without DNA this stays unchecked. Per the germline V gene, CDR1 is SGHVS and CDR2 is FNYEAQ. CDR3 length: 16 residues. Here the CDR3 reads CASSPQPGQVKGEQYF. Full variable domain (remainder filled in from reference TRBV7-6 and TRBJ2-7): GAGVSQSPRYKVTKRGQDVALRCDPISGHVSLYWYRQALGQGPEFLTYFNYEAQQDKSGLPNDRFSAERPEGSISTLTIQRTEQRDSAMYRCASSPQPGQVKGEQYFGPGTRLTVT.

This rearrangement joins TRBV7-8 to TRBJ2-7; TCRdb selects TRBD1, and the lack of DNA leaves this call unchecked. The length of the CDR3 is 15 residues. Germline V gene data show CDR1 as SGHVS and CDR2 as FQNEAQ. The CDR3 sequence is CASSLLFQTGEEQYF.

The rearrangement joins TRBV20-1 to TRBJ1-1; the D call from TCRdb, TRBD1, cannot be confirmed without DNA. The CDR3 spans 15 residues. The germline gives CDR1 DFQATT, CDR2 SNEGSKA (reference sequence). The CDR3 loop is CSARQGSFRITEAFF.

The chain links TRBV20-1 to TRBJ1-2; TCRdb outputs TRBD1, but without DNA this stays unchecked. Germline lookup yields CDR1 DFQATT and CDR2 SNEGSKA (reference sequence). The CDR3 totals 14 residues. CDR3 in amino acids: CSARKAGANYGYTF.

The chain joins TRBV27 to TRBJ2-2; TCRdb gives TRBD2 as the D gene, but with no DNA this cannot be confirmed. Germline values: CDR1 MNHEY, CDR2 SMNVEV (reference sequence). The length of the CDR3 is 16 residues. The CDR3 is CASNPFGVAGAGELFF.

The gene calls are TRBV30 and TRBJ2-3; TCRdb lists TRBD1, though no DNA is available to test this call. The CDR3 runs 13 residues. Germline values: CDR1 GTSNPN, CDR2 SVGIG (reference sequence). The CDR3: CAWTRGSTDTQYF.

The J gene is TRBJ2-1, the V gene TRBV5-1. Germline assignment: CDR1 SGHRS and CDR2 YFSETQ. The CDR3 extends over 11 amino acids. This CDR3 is CASSLNDEQFF.

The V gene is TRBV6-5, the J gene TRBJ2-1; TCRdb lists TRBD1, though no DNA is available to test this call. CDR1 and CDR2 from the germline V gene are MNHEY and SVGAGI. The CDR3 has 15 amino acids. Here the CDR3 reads CASSSPSSRGNEQFF.

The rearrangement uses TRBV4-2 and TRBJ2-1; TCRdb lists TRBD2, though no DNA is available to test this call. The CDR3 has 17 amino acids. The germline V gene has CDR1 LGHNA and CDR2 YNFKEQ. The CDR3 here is CASSQDQNSGQYNEQFF.

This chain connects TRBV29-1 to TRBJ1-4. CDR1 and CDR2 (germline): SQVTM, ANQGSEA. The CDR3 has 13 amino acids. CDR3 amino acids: CSVEVGSNEKLFF.